The 22 T cell receptor beta chains listed next were all sequenced from one sample in a study of T-cell memory formation after mild COVID-19. TCRdb processed the 5' RACE reads anew with MiXCR; each CDR3 protein has one entry. The table records tens of thousands of distinct CDR3 sequences, roughly 6.6% of them present only once. The sample consisted of PBMCs or a T cell subset sorted from them (not recorded which). Receptor source: an adult who had mild COVID-19 (a few samples of this study predate the infection). Cell type and time point are not known.

This clonotype was counted at least ten times. The chain employs TRBV6-1 and TRBJ1-1; possible D gene TRBD1, 6 bases. This CDR3 is 13 amino acids long. CDR1 and CDR2 from the germline V gene are MNHNS and SASEGT. Deletions cut 1 base from V and 6 bases from J, with 9 bases between. CDR3 loop: CASSEDRVAEAFF. The DNA of the CDR3 is TGTGCCAGCAGTGAAGACAGGGTCGCTGAAGCTTTCTTT.

In its sample, this clonotype was seen a few times. The chain couples TRBV5-1 to TRBJ1-5; D perhaps matches TRBD1 (5 bases). V was trimmed by 4 bases and J by 5 bases, leaving 10 bases between them. CDR1 is SGHRS, CDR2 YFSETQ, per germline. This CDR3 contains 13 residues. CDR3 in amino acids: CASSQGTDQPQHF. DNA for the CDR3: TGCGCCAGCAGCCAGGGAACGGATCAGCCCCAGCATTTT.

This clonotype has ten or more counts. The gene calls are TRBV12-3 or TRBV12-4 and TRBJ2-7, with 8 bases identical to TRBD2. This CDR3 spans 17 amino acids. Losses at the gene ends were 3 bases for V and 2 bases for J; bases not matched to a gene: 12. The CDR3 DNA reads TGTGCCAGCAGTTTTGAGTTTCTAGCGGGTGACGCCTACGAGCAGTACTTC. It yields the protein CASSFEFLAGDAYEQYF.

This clonotype counts as medium-sized. The CDR3 nucleotides are TGTGCCAGCAGTTACCATACAGATACGCAGTATTTT. Translating gives CASSYHTDTQYF. The V gene is TRBV11-2, the J gene TRBJ2-3, with D unresolved. Germline V gene lookup returns CDR1 SGHAT and CDR2 FQNNGV. This CDR3 has 12 amino acids. The V gene lost 6 bases and the J gene lost 3 bases, with 7 bases spanning the gap.

The V gene is TRBV12-2, the J gene TRBJ2-1; TRBD2, as called in the table, went unchecked against the DNA. TRBV12-2 is a pseudogene segment. The CDR3 runs 12 residues. CDR3 nucleotide sequence: TGTGCAAGTCGCCCGGGACTAGATGAGCAGTTCTTC. It is translated as CASRPGLDEQFF.

This clonotype was recorded at least ten times. Written as DNA, the CDR3 is TGTGCCAGCAGCTTCGGTGGGGCTGGCTACGAGCAGTACTTC. Residues: CASSFGGAGYEQYF. The gene calls are TRBV5-4 and TRBJ2-7, with D possibly TRBD1 on 5 matching bases. There are 14 residues in the CDR3. Trimming stripped 2 bases from V and 3 bases from J, with 12 bases between. CDR1 is SGHNT and CDR2 is YYREEE in the germline V gene (reference sequence).

This clonotype was detected many times. This sequence joins TRBV29-1 and TRBJ2-7; unclear D gene. V gave up 2 bases and J gave up 4 bases, with 9 bases separating them. The CDR3 is 12 amino acids. Germline CDR1 SQVTM, CDR2 ANQGSEA. CDR3 nucleotides: TGCAGCGTTGAAAGACACCTTTACGAGCAGTACTTC. It codes for CSVERHLYEQYF.

This clonotype was found many times. This sequence joins TRBV12-3 or TRBV12-4 and TRBJ1-4, with a weak D call TRBD1 (5 bases). CDR3 length: 15 amino acids. V was clipped by 1 base and J by 0 bases, with 6 bases between them. CDR3: CASSLGGATNEKLFF. The CDR3 coding sequence is TGTGCCAGCAGTTTAGGGGGGGCAACTAATGAAAAACTGTTTTTT.

This clonotype was observed at least ten times. The V gene is TRBV3-1, the J gene TRBJ1-1; D is unresolved. Germline V gives CDR1 LGHDT, CDR2 YNNKEL (reference sequence). Trimming removed 1 base from V and 2 bases from J, with 5 bases in between. The CDR3 is made up of 13 amino acids. The CDR3 loop is CASSQVLNTEAFF. CDR3 DNA sequence: TGTGCCAGCAGCCAAGTCTTAAACACTGAAGCTTTCTTT.

V gene TRBV11-3 combines with J gene TRBJ2-5; 7 nucleotides line up with TRBD2. Trimming at V came to 8 bases and at J to 5 bases, leaving 2 bases not matched to a gene. The CDR3 extends over 11 amino acids. Germline CDR1 is SGHNT and CDR2 is YENEEA. The CDR3 protein is CASQGGETQYF. The CDR3 region has the DNA TGTGCCAGCCAGGGAGGGGAGACCCAGTACTTC. The full variable domain, in which reference TRBV11-3 and TRBJ2-5 provide the parts outside the CDR3, is EAGVVQSPRYKIIEKKQPVAFWCNPISGHNTLYWYLQNLGQGPELLIRYENEEAVDDSQLPKDRFSAERLKGVDSTLKIQPAELGDSAVYLCASQGGETQYFGPGTRLLVL.

This clonotype appeared many times. The rearrangement uses TRBV25-1 and TRBJ2-1, with TRBD2 matching 9 bases. The junction had 4 bases not matched to a gene; V was cut back by 6 bases and J by 1 base. Per germline, CDR1 MGHDK and CDR2 SYGVNS. The CDR3 consists of 15 residues. The DNA for the CDR3 is TGTGCCAGCAGGGCTAGCGGGGCGTCCTACAATGAGCAGTTCTTC. Translating gives CASRASGASYNEQFF.

This clonotype was seen repeatedly, ten times or more. The rearrangement joins TRBV5-1 to TRBJ2-5; perhaps TRBD1 as D (7 bases). Trimming left V 0 bases short and J 5 bases short, with 14 bases between. From germline, CDR1 is SGHRS and CDR2 YFSETQ. CDR3 length equals 15 residues. The CDR3 DNA sequence: TGCGCCAGCAGCTTGGACGCAGGGGGGTATGAGACCCAGTACTTC. This sequence encodes CASSLDAGGYETQYF. The variable domain in full, with the rest retrieved from reference TRBV5-1 and TRBJ2-5, is KAGVTQTPRYLIKTRGQQVTLSCSPISGHRSVSWYQQTPGQGLQFLFEYFSETQRNKGNFPGRFSGRQFSNSRSEMNVSTLELGDSALYLCASSLDAGGYETQYFGPGTRLLVL.

The rearrangement uses TRBV7-2 and TRBJ2-1; 11 positions agree with TRBD2. CDR1 is SGHTA, CDR2 FQGNSA, per germline. The CDR3 length is 19 residues. V trimming: 4 bases; J trimming: 0 bases; junction bases outside the gene matches: 11. The CDR3 DNA sequence: TGTGCCAGCAGCTCGCCGGGACTAGCGGTTCTCAGCTCCTACAATGAGCAGTTCTTC. Protein sequence: CASSSPGLAVLSSYNEQFF.

The sample holds many counts of this clonotype. V is TRBV10-3 and J is TRBJ2-7, with 8 bases aligning to TRBD1. The CDR3 covers 12 residues. Germline V gene lookup returns CDR1 ENHRY and CDR2 SYGVKD. V lost 5 bases, J lost 6 bases, and 3 bases stayed unmatched. CDR3 region: CAISLTGAEQYF. The CDR3 DNA is TGTGCCATCAGTTTGACAGGGGCCGAGCAGTACTTC.

This clonotype has more than one count but fewer than ten. The J gene is TRBJ1-2, the V gene TRBV24-1, with D perhaps TRBD1 (5 bases). The V gene lost 3 bases and the J gene lost 4 bases, with 14 bases spanning the gap. This CDR3 spans 15 amino acids. The germline V gene has CDR1 KGHDR and CDR2 SFDVKD. The chain's CDR3 is CATSDAATASYGYTF. The CDR3 DNA reads as TGTGCCACCAGTGATGCGGCGACAGCCTCCTATGGCTACACCTTC.

This chain connects TRBV7-2 to TRBJ1-5; TRBD1 aligns across 9 bases. V lost 4 bases and J lost 6; bases outside the gene matches: 7. The CDR3 runs to 15 residues. In germline, CDR1 is SGHTA, CDR2 FQGNSA. Here the CDR3 reads CASSWGQGKGQPQHF. CDR3 nucleotide sequence: TGTGCCAGCAGCTGGGGACAGGGAAAGGGTCAGCCCCAGCATTTT.

This clonotype was seen only a few times. The rearrangement uses TRBV12-3 or TRBV12-4 and TRBJ2-7; 7 bases fit TRBD1. The CDR3 runs to 14 residues. Trimming took 6 bases from V and 1 from J; bases not matched to a gene: 6. In DNA form, the CDR3 reads TGTGCCAGCAGGTCGGGACAGAGTTCCTACGAGCAGTACTTC. This translates into CASRSGQSSYEQYF.

This clonotype was seen ten or more times. The chain uses TRBV20-1 and TRBJ1-5, with 9 bases that match TRBD1. Germline CDR1 reads DFQATT; CDR2 reads SNEGSKA (reference sequence). There are 22 residues in the CDR3. Trimming cost V 0 bases and J 0 bases; bases outside gene matches: 21. In nucleotides, the CDR3 is TGCAGTGCTAGAGATGACCGGGACAGGGAAAGGGGTATTGGATATAGCAATCAGCCCCAGCATTTT. This codes for CSARDDRDRERGIGYSNQPQHF.

This clonotype was picked up many times. In DNA form, the CDR3 reads TGTGCCAGCAGCGGACTAGCGGGGACCGCTGGGGAGCTGTTTTTT. Residues: CASSGLAGTAGELFF. The chain links TRBV2 to TRBJ2-2; the match to TRBD2 covers 12 bases. With 6 bases clipped from V and 8 bases from J, the junction kept 7 bases outside the gene matches. Looked up from germline, CDR1 is SNHLY and CDR2 is FYNNEI. The CDR3 covers 15 residues.

The rearrangement joins TRBV18 to TRBJ1-5; D possibly corresponds to TRBD1 (6 bases). The CDR3 has 14 residues. In germline, CDR1 is KGHSH, CDR2 LQKENI. The V and J ends lost 4 bases and 6 bases respectively, with 13 bases between them. DNA for the CDR3: TGTGCCAGCTCACAAGGCAGGGGTGGTCAGCCCCAGCATTTT. Encoded protein: CASSQGRGGQPQHF.

This clonotype was seen only a few times. This sequence joins TRBV2 and TRBJ1-3; D perhaps matches TRBD1 (6 bases). The germline CDR1 and CDR2 sequences are SNHLY and FYNNEI. This CDR3 region has 14 residues. The V gene lost 6 bases and the J gene lost 2 bases, with 11 bases spanning the gap. The CDR3 protein is CASRVQGTGNTIYF. CDR3 nucleotide sequence: TGTGCCAGCAGGGTCCAGGGGACTGGAAACACCATATATTTT.

The chain uses TRBV5-1 and TRBJ1-1; 7 bases line up with TRBD1. The V segment lost 2 bases and the J segment 3 bases; nucleotides outside the gene matches: 1. Germline CDR1 reads SGHRS; CDR2 reads YFSETQ. This CDR3 is built from 13 residues. CDR3 DNA: TGCGCCAGCAGCTTAGGACAGGACACTGAAGCTTTCTTT. The encoded protein is CASSLGQDTEAFF.